These 26 T cell receptor beta chains were sequenced from one sample in a study of blood T cell repertoires in COVID-19. Repertoires were generated with immunoSEQ multiplex PCR, while TCRdb's copy carries only in-frame clones and drops some. The sample contains 80,000 or so clones, around 88% of which appear only once. Input material: peripheral blood. The receptor set was obtained from a human donor in a cohort sampled during active COVID-19.

The chain uses TRBV9 and TRBJ1-2; unclear D gene. Germline V CDR1 and CDR2: SGDLS, YYNGEE. The CDR3 totals 15 residues. The V gene lost 4 bases and the J gene lost 1 base, with 14 bases spanning the gap. CDR3: CASSFRTSGNYGYTF. The DNA for the CDR3 is TGTGCCAGCAGCTTTAGGACTAGCGGTAACTATGGCTACACCTTC. The full variable domain, in which reference TRBV9 and TRBJ1-2 provide the parts outside the CDR3, is DSGVTQTPKHLITATGQRVTLRCSPRSGDLSVYWYQQSLDQGLQFLIQYYNGEERAKGNILERFSAQQFPDLHSELNLSSLELGDSALYFCASSFRTSGNYGYTFGSGTRLTVV.

CDR3 sequence: CASSSRDRGHEQYF. CDR3 nucleotides: TGTGCCAGCAGTTCCCGGGACAGGGGGCACGAGCAGTACTTC. The rearrangement links TRBV11-3 to TRBJ2-7; TRBD1 agrees at 12 bases. This CDR3 region has 14 residues. Germline V gene lookup returns CDR1 SGHNT and CDR2 YENEEA. J lost 5 bases, V lost 6 bases, and 5 bases had no gene match.

This chain uses TRBV5-6 with TRBJ2-1, with D possibly matching TRBD1 (6 bases). The CDR3 totals 14 residues. Germline CDR1 is SGHDT and CDR2 is YYEEEE. Between the trimmed V and J ends, which lost 5 bases and 3 bases, there was a span of 12 bases. The CDR3: CASSLTGIYNEQFF. CDR3 sequence (DNA): TGTGCCAGCAGTTTGACAGGAATCTACAATGAGCAGTTCTTC.

V is TRBV28 and J is TRBJ1-2; 8 bases agree with TRBD1. CDR1 and CDR2 (germline): MDHEN, SYDVKM. The CDR3 sequence is 14 residues long. The trim removed 7 bases at V and 4 bases at J, leaving 8 bases unmatched. The CDR3 nucleotides are TGTGCCAGCACCCCCGGGACAGGTTCCTATGGCTACACCTTC. The encoded protein is CASTPGTGSYGYTF.

The chain is built from TRBV12-3 or TRBV12-4 and TRBJ1-1, with D possibly being TRBD1 (5 bases). V was shortened by 6 bases and J by 6 bases, with 14 bases between the two germline ends. This CDR3 is built from 13 residues. The CDR3 region has the DNA TGTGCCAGCAGCCGCGCAGGGTATCCTGAAGCTTTCTTT. It is translated as CASSRAGYPEAFF.

The chain uses TRBV7-3 and TRBJ2-5, with 9 bases lining up with TRBD1. This CDR3 region has 14 residues. Germline assignment: CDR1 SGHTA and CDR2 FQGTGA. The trim removed 4 bases at V and 5 bases at J, leaving 5 bases unmatched. The CDR3 DNA follows: TGTGCCAGCAGCTACGGGACAGGGTGGGAGACCCAGTACTTC. It specifies CASSYGTGWETQYF.

V usage is TRBV30 and J usage is TRBJ1-1, with TRBD1 matching over 9 bases. This CDR3 is built from 14 residues. Germline-derived CDR1 and CDR2 are GTSNPN and SVGIG (reference sequence). With 5 bases clipped from V and 0 bases from J, the junction kept 4 bases outside the gene matches. The DNA for the CDR3 is TGTGCCTGGTACAGGGGGCGGATGAACACTGAAGCTTTCTTT. It translates to CAWYRGRMNTEAFF.

The chain uses TRBV19 and TRBJ2-2, with D unclear. Trimming shortened V by 6 bases and J by 2 bases, and 19 bases separated the two germline ends. The CDR3 is made up of 17 amino acids. Germline V gene sequence: CDR1 LNHDA, CDR2 SQIVND (reference sequence). CDR3 protein: CASSLFRNSKNTGELFF. CDR3 coding DNA: TGTGCCAGTAGCCTCTTTCGGAACAGCAAAAACACCGGGGAGCTGTTTTTT.

This clone showed up just once. V and J are TRBV6-5 and TRBJ2-7; no reliable D call. The CDR3 sequence is 11 residues long. CDR1 is MNHEY and CDR2 is SVGAGI in the germline V gene. With 6 bases removed from V and 4 bases from J, the gap between germline ends came to 7 bases. In DNA, the CDR3 is TGTGCCAGCAGACATTTATACGAGCAGTACTTC. Residues: CASRHLYEQYF.

As to this clone: Other DNA variants within this sample encode the same CDR3. The chain uses TRBV18 and TRBJ2-3; D may be TRBD2 (5 bases). The CDR3 is 14 amino acids. Per germline, CDR1 KGHSH and CDR2 LQKENI. The ends were cut back, 6 bases at V and 5 bases at J, with 15 bases in the middle. The CDR3 DNA sequence: TGTGCCAGCTCCCCAAGCGGTTCCGGAGATACGCAGTATTTT. As protein: CASSPSGSGDTQYF.

The chain links TRBV21-1 to TRBJ2-7; TRBD1, the table's D call, lacks a check against the DNA. TRBV21-1 is tagged as a pseudogene. This CDR3 is 12 amino acids long. The CDR3 sequence is CTPPRRVYEQYF. The DNA for the CDR3 is TGTACACCACCCCGCAGGGTCTACGAGCAGTACTTC.

In its sample, this clone was seen once. The chain uses TRBV5-4 and TRBJ2-1; TRBD2 agrees at 12 bases. This CDR3 is built from 15 residues. V was clipped by 1 base and J by 4 bases; unmatched bases: 0. Germline assignment: CDR1 SGHNT and CDR2 YYREEE (reference sequence). DNA of the CDR3: TGTGCCAGCAGCTTGACTAGCGGGGGGTACAATGAGCAGTTCTTC. Encoded protein: CASSLTSGGYNEQFF.

This clone was counted between two and nine times. The chain employs TRBV21-1 and TRBJ2-7; TRBD1, the table's D call, lacks a check against the DNA. TRBV21-1 is a known pseudogene. The CDR3 spans 15 residues. CDR3 nucleotide sequence: TGTGCCAGCAGCACCCGACAGCAAGAGACCTACGAGCAGTACTTC. Translation gives CASSTRQQETYEQYF.

The chain employs TRBV4-1 and TRBJ2-2; TRBD2 might be the D (5 bases). This CDR3 has 16 amino acids. Per the germline V gene, CDR1 is MGHRA and CDR2 is YSYEKL. Trimming shortened V by 1 base and J by 7 bases, and 16 bases separated the two germline ends. The CDR3 region is CASSQGRAVEFGELFF. The CDR3 nucleotides read TGCGCCAGCAGCCAAGGGCGGGCAGTTGAGTTCGGGGAGCTGTTTTTT.

The gene calls are TRBV5-1 and TRBJ2-2; 9 bases map to TRBD1. Germline V gene data show CDR1 as SGHRS and CDR2 as YFSETQ. The length of the CDR3 is 15 residues. After removal of 5 bases from V and 7 bases from J, the junction contained 9 bases not matched to a gene. Here the CDR3 reads CASRQQGAGFGELFF. CDR3 nucleotides: TGCGCCAGCAGACAACAGGGGGCAGGTTTCGGGGAGCTGTTTTTT. Supplemented by reference TRBV5-1 and TRBJ2-2, the full variable domain reads KAGVTQTPRYLIKTRGQQVTLSCSPISGHRSVSWYQQTPGQGLQFLFEYFSETQRNKGNFPGRFSGRQFSNSRSEMNVSTLELGDSALYLCASRQQGAGFGELFFGEGSRLTVL.

V usage is TRBV5-5 and J usage is TRBJ2-7; possible D gene TRBD2, 5 bases. The V and J ends lost 1 base and 5 bases respectively, with 13 bases between them. The CDR3 runs to 14 residues. Germline CDR1 and CDR2: SGHKS and YYEKEE (reference sequence). CDR3 in amino acids: CASSLFRGHHEQYF. The CDR3 nucleotides read TGTGCCAGCAGCTTGTTCCGGGGTCACCACGAGCAGTACTTC.

The chain has TRBV6-4 and TRBJ2-1, with 7 bases that match TRBD1. J gave up 4 bases and V 5 bases, and 5 bases lay outside the gene matches. The CDR3 is made up of 14 amino acids. From germline, CDR1 is MRHNA and CDR2 SNTAGT. This CDR3 reads CASSPGTAYNEQFF. The CDR3 nucleotides read TGTGCCAGCAGTCCCGGGACAGCGTACAATGAGCAGTTCTTC.

The V gene is TRBV2, the J gene TRBJ1-1, with unresolved D. This CDR3 spans 15 amino acids. The ends were cut back, 4 bases at V and 7 bases at J, with 19 bases in the middle. The germline gives CDR1 SNHLY, CDR2 FYNNEI. For the CDR3, the DNA is TGTGCCAGCAGTGCTAGCCTTACTAGAGAAAATGAAGCTTTCTTT. Amino acids: CASSASLTRENEAFF.

This chain uses TRBV4-1 with TRBJ2-6; tentative D call: TRBD1 (5 bases). Trimming shortened V by 0 bases and J by 0 bases, and 6 bases separated the two germline ends. The CDR3 is made up of 16 amino acids. Germline CDR1 MGHRA, CDR2 YSYEKL. The chain's CDR3 is CASSQETDSGANVLTF. The DNA of the CDR3 is TGCGCCAGCAGCCAAGAGACAGACTCTGGGGCCAACGTCCTGACTTTC.

The rearrangement uses TRBV29-1 and TRBJ1-1; TRBD1 might be the D (6 bases). There are 12 residues in the CDR3. With 5 bases removed from V and 4 bases from J, the gap between germline ends came to 11 bases. Per germline, CDR1 SQVTM and CDR2 ANQGSEA. The CDR3 reads CSVWGLTTEAFF. In DNA form, the CDR3 reads TGCAGCGTTTGGGGGCTGACCACTGAAGCTTTCTTT.

The sample holds a few counts of this clone. The chain has TRBV7-3 and TRBJ2-1; tentatively, D is TRBD2 (6 bases). The CDR3 is made up of 14 amino acids. Germline values: CDR1 SGHTA, CDR2 FQGTGA. V was pared by 5 bases and J by 8 bases, with 16 bases between. This CDR3 reads CASSPLGGVDEQFF. The CDR3 DNA reads as TGTGCCAGCAGCCCTCTGGGCGGGGTGGATGAGCAGTTCTTC. Filled out from reference TRBV7-3 and TRBJ2-1, the complete variable domain reads GAGVSQTPSNKVTEKGKYVELRCDPISGHTALYWYRQSLGQGPEFLIYFQGTGAADDSGLPNDRFFAVRPEGSVSTLKIQRTERGDSAVYLCASSPLGGVDEQFFGPGTRLTVL.

The chain recombines TRBV21-1 with TRBJ2-5; TRBD1 was called by the table and not checked on the DNA. TRBV21-1 is a known pseudogene. CDR3 size: 18 residues. The CDR3 nucleotides are TGTGCCAGCAACCCGGGACAGCGAGTTAAAAAGTACCAAGAGACCCAGTACTTC. This codes for CASNPGQRVKKYQETQYF.

The chain links TRBV7-9 to TRBJ1-1; D unresolved. The ends were cut back, 1 base at V and 1 base at J, with 7 bases in the middle. Germline CDR1 reads SEHNR; CDR2 reads FQNEAQ (reference sequence). This CDR3 is built from 14 residues. This CDR3 is CASSLGSENTEAFF. The CDR3, as DNA: TGTGCCAGCAGCTTAGGGTCAGAGAACACTGAAGCTTTCTTT.

This chain uses TRBV28 with TRBJ2-2; 7 bases line up with TRBD2. V lost 2 bases, J lost 6 bases, and 6 bases stayed unmatched. The germline gives CDR1 MDHEN, CDR2 SYDVKM. This CDR3 contains 15 residues. The CDR3 is CASSLSGAASGELFF. The CDR3, as DNA: TGTGCCAGCAGTTTAAGCGGGGCGGCCTCCGGGGAGCTGTTTTTT.

The chain uses TRBV10-1 and TRBJ2-3; 11 nucleotides line up with TRBD2. The CDR3 sequence is 16 residues long. The V segment lost 1 base and the J segment 9 bases; nucleotides outside the gene matches: 9. The germline gives CDR1 WNHNN, CDR2 SYGVQD (reference sequence). The CDR3 DNA sequence: TGCGCCAGCAGTGAGTTCGGGACTAGCGGAATGGGGACGCAGTATTTT. Its protein product is CASSEFGTSGMGTQYF.

The rearrangement uses TRBV9 and TRBJ1-1; 9 bases line up with TRBD1. Unmatched junction bases numbered 4, after V lost 3 bases and J lost 1 base. Germline V gene sequence: CDR1 SGDLS, CDR2 YYNGEE. The CDR3 consists of 15 residues. Here the CDR3 reads CASSGGTGWNTEAFF. CDR3 DNA sequence: TGTGCCAGCAGCGGGGGGACAGGGTGGAACACTGAAGCTTTCTTT.